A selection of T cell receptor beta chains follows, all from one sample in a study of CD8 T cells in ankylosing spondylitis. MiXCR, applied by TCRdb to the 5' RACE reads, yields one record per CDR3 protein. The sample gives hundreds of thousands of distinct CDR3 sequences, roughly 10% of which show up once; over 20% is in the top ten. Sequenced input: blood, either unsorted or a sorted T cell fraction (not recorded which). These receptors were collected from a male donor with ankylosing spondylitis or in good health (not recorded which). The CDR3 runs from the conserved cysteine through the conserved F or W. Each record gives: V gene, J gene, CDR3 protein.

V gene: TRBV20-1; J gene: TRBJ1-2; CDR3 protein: CSANTGGIYGYTF
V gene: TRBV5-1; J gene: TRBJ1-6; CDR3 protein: CASSLWGGEDSPLHF
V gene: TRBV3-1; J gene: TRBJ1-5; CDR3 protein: CASGKQGASNQPQHF
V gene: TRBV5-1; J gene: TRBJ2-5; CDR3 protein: CASAPQGYQETQYF
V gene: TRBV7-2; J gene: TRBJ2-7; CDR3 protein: CASSLGSHSYEQYF
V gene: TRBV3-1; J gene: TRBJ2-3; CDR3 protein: CASSPRGADFSTQYF
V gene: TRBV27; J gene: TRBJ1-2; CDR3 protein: CASSYWTGINYGYTF
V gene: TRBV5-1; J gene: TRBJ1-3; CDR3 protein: CASSLDQGSSGNTIYF
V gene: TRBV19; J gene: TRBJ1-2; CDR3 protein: CASSIGRRNYGYTF
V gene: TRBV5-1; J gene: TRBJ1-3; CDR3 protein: CASSLEGSLRNTIYF
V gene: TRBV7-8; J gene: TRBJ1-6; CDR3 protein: CASSWDRNSPLHF
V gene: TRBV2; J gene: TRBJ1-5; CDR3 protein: CASTGRQSPQHF
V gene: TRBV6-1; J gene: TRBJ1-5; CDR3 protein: CASSDRGLNQPQHF
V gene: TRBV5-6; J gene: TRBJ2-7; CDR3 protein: CASSGTSGEPYEQYF
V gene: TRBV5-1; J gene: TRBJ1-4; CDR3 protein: CASSLGDGHNEKLFF
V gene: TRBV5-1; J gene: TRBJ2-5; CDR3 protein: CASSLAFLATGLWETQYF
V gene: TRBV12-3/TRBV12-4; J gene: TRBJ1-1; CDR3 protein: CASSLGGPWTEAFF
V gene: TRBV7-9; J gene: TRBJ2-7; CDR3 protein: CASSFSSNSYEQYF
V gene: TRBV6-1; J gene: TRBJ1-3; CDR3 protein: CASDGRTAGNTIYF
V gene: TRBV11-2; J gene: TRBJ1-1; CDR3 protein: CASSLDGALEGEAFF
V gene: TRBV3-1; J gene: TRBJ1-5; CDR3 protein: CASAVTGNQPQHF
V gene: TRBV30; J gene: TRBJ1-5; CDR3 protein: CAWSRAGSNQPQHF